The sequence of this T cell receptor beta chain was determined in a study of patients and donors after allogeneic stem cell transplantation. The CDR3 is 15 amino acids. V shed 5 bases and J 1 base; nucleotides not matched to a gene: 10. CDR1 is DFQATT and CDR2 is SNEGSKA in the germline V gene (reference sequence). One entry per CDR3 protein, called by TCRdb with MiXCR from the RT-PCR reads. This table holds 800,000 to 1,000,000 distinct CDR3 sequences, over 15% found once. Source material: blood, either unsorted or a sorted T cell fraction (not recorded which). The gene calls are TRBV20-1 and TRBJ1-1; TRBD1 matches at 7 bases. This clonotype originated in a human donor who was either an allogeneic HSCT recipient or a stem cell or donor lymphocyte infusion donor (not recorded which). It is not recorded whose cells these are; they may come from a transplant donor. CDR3 protein: CSASLSGTANTEAFF. The CDR3 DNA follows: TGCAGTGCTTCCCTATCCGGGACAGCGAACACTGAAGCTTTCTTT.